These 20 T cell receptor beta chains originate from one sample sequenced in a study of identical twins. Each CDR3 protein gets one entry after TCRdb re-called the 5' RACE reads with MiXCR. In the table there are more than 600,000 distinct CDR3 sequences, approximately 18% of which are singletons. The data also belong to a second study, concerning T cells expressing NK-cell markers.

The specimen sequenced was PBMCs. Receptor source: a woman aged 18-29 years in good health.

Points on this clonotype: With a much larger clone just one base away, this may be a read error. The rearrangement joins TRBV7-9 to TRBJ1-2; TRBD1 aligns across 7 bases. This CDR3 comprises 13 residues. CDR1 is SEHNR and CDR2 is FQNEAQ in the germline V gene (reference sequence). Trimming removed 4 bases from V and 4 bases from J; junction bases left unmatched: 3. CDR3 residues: CASSWDSFYGYTF. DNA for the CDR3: TGTGCCAGCAGCTGGGACAGCTTCTATGGCTACACCTTC.

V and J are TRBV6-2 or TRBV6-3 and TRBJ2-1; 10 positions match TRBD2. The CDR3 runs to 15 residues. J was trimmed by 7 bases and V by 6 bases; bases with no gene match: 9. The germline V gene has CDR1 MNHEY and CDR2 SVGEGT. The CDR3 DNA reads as TGTGCCAGCAGCTATGGGACTAGCGCCAGTAATGAGCAGTTCTTC. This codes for CASSYGTSASNEQFF.

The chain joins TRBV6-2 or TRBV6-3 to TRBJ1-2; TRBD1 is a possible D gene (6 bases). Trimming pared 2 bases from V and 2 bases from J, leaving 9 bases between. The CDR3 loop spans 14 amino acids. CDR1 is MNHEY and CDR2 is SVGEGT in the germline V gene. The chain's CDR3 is CASSYPDRNYGYTF. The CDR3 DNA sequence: TGTGCCAGCAGTTACCCGGACAGAAACTATGGCTACACCTTC.

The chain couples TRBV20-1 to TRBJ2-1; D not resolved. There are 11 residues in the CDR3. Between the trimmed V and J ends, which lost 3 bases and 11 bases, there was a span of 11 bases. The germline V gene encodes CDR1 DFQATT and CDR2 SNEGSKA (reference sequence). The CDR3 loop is CSASSDVKQFF. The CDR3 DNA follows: TGCAGTGCTAGTTCGGACGTAAAGCAGTTCTTC.

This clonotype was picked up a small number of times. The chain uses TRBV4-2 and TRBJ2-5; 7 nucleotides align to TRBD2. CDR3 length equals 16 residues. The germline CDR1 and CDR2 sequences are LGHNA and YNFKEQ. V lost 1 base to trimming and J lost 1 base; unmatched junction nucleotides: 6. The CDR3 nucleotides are TGTGCCAGCAGCCAAGGATTGCGCGGGGGCCAAGAGACCCAGTACTTC. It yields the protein CASSQGLRGGQETQYF.

The CDR3 nucleotides read TGCGCCAGCAGCCGGGCTCCGGAAAACACAGATACGCAGTATTTT. This translates into CASSRAPENTDTQYF. This rearrangement joins TRBV5-1 to TRBJ2-3; the D is unclear. The germline gives CDR1 SGHRS, CDR2 YFSETQ. Trimming left V 4 bases short and J 2 bases short, with 14 bases between. This CDR3 spans 15 amino acids. The full variable domain, its missing parts supplied by reference TRBV5-1 and TRBJ2-3, is KAGVTQTPRYLIKTRGQQVTLSCSPISGHRSVSWYQQTPGQGLQFLFEYFSETQRNKGNFPGRFSGRQFSNSRSEMNVSTLELGDSALYLCASSRAPENTDTQYFGPGTRLTVL.

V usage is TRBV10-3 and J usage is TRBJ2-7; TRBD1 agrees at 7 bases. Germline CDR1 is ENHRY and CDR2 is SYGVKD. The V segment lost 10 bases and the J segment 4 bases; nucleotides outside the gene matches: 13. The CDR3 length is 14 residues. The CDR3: CATAATGLVYEQYF. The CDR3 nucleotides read TGTGCCACGGCCGCGACAGGGTTAGTGTACGAGCAGTACTTC.

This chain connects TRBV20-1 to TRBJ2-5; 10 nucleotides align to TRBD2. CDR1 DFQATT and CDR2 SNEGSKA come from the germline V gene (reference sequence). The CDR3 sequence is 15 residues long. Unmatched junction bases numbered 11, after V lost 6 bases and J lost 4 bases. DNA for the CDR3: TGCAGTGCAAGAAAGAGCGGGGGGGCCGGAGAGACCCAGTACTTC. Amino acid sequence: CSARKSGGAGETQYF.

As DNA, the CDR3 is TGCGCCATCCAAACTCCGAGGGGGCCCCACTGGAGGCTGTTTTTT. Its protein product is CAIQTPRGPHWRLFF. The rearrangement joins TRBV23-1 to TRBJ2-2; 7 bases map to TRBD1. TRBV23-1 is known as an ORF, though its function is uncertain. The CDR3 has 15 residues. The trim removed 10 bases at V and 13 bases at J, leaving 21 bases unmatched.

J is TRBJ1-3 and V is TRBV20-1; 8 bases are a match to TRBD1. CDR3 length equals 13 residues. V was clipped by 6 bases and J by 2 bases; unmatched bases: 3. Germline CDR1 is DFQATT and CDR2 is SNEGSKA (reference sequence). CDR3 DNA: TGCAGTGCGCCGACAGGGGCTGGAAACACCATATATTTT. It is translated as CSAPTGAGNTIYF.

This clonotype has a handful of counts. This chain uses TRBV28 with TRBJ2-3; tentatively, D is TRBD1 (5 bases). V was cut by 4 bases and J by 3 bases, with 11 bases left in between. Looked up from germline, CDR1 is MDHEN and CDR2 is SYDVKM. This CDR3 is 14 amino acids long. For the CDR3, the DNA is TGTGCCAGCAGTTACGCCAGGGATACAGATACGCAGTATTTT. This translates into CASSYARDTDTQYF.

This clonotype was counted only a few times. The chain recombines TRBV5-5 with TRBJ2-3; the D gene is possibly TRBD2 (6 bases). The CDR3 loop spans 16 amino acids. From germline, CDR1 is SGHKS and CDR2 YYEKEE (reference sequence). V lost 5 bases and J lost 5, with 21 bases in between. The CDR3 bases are TGTGCCAGCAGGGGATCCGGGGGTCCATCACAAGATACGCAGTATTTT. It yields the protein CASRGSGGPSQDTQYF. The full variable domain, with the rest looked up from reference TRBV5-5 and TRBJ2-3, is DAGVTQSPTHLIKTRGQQVTLRCSPISGHKSVSWYQQVLGQGPQFIFQYYEKEERGRGNFPDRFSARQFPNYSSELNVNALLLGDSALYLCASRGSGGPSQDTQYFGPGTRLTVL.

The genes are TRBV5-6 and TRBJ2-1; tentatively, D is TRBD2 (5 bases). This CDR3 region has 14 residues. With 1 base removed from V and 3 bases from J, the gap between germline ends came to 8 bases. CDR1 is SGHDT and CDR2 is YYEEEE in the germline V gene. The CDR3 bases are TGTGCCAGCAGCTTGACCGGGGTCTACAATGAGCAGTTCTTC. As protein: CASSLTGVYNEQFF.

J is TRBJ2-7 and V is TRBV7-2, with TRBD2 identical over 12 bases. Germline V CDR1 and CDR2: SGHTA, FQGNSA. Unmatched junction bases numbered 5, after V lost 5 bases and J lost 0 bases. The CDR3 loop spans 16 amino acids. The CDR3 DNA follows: TGTGCCAGCAGCCACACTAGCGGGAGGTACTCCTACGAGCAGTACTTC. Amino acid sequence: CASSHTSGRYSYEQYF.

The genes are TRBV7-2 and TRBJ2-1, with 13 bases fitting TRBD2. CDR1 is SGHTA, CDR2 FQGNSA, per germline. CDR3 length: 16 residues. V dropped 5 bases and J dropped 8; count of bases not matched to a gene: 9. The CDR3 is CASSELVGLAGDEQFF. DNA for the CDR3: TGTGCCAGCAGCGAACTCGTCGGACTAGCGGGAGATGAGCAGTTCTTC.

This CDR3 reads CASSLEPAGYSYNEQFF. The CDR3 nucleotides are TGCGCCAGCAGCTTGGAGCCAGCGGGGTACTCCTACAATGAGCAGTTCTTC. The chain carries TRBV5-1 and TRBJ2-1; 7 positions agree with TRBD2. Germline loops: CDR1 SGHRS, CDR2 YFSETQ. This CDR3 contains 17 residues. V shed 0 bases and J 0 bases; nucleotides not matched to a gene: 6.

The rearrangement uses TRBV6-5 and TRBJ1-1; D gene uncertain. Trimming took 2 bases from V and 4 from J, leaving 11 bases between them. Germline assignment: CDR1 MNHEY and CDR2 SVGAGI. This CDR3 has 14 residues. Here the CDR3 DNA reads TGTGCCAGCAGTTACGTTCAAAGAGGCACTGAAGCTTTCTTT. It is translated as CASSYVQRGTEAFF.

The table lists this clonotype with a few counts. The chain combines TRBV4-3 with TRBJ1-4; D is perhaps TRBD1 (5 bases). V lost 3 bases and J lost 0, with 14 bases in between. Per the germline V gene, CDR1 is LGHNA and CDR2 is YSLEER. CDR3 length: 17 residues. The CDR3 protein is CASSHGVGGATNEKLFF. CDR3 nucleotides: TGCGCCAGCAGCCATGGGGTGGGGGGAGCAACTAATGAAAAACTGTTTTTT.

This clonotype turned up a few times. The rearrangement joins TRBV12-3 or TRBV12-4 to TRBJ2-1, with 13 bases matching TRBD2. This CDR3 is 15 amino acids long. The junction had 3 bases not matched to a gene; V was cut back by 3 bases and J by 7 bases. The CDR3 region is CASSLGLAGWNEQFF. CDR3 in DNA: TGTGCCAGCAGTTTGGGACTAGCGGGGTGGAATGAGCAGTTCTTC.

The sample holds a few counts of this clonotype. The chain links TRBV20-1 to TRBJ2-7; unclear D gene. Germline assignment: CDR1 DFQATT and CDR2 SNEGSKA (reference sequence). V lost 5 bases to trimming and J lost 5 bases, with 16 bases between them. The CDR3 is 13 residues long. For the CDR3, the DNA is TGCAGTGCTGGAAATCCGACCCACCACGAGCAGTACTTC. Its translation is CSAGNPTHHEQYF.